This TCR beta chain is from a study of cytomegalovirus exposure and HLA in healthy donors. Looking at the study overall: It was reported in a later analysis that the 120 or so validation repertoires used the same platform as the approximately 620 first-cohort repertoires.

Study results and caveats: Across donors, most TCRs were seen rarely, yet some public ones were widespread.

This clone was found a few times. Its antigen is as yet unknown. Clones were read by immunoSEQ multiplex PCR, and TCRdb kept only the in-frame ones, dropping some. Altogether approximately 160,000 clones are present, more than 70% being singletons, with the ten largest covering roughly 10%. Germline lookup yields CDR1 SEHNR and CDR2 FQNEAQ (reference sequence). Trimming left V 4 bases short and J 1 base short, with 16 bases between. CDR3 length: 16 residues. The specimen sequenced was PBMCs. The chain links TRBV7-9 to TRBJ1-1, with D possibly matching TRBD1 (5 bases). This clonotype was obtained from a man in his thirties or forties in good health and CMV-seropositive. In DNA form, the CDR3 reads TGTGCCAGCAGCTACTCCGGACCAGGGCCGAACACTGAAGCTTTCTTT. As protein: CASSYSGPGPNTEAFF.